These 9 T cell receptor beta chains were sequenced from one sample in a study of shared clonotypes between healthy human individuals. Data came from immunoSEQ multiplex PCR; TCRdb stores just in-frame clones and leaves some out. The table shows approximately 2,300,000 clones, with 85% to 95% occurring only once. Sequencing was done on a sample of naive CD4+ T cells from PBMCs. Regarding subset: CD45RA+ positively selected. The receptors shown here come from a man younger than 35 in good health. Some clones in this sample may be carry-over from other donors' samples.

V usage is TRBV28 and J usage is TRBJ1-4, with D hard to call. The length of the CDR3 is 12 residues. From germline, CDR1 is MDHEN and CDR2 SYDVKM. Trimming removed 7 bases from V and 5 bases from J, with 8 bases in between. The CDR3 region is CASTRGNEKLFF. The CDR3 coding sequence is TGTGCCAGCACCCGAGGGAATGAAAAACTGTTTTTT.

In this sample, this clone turned up once. Additional DNA sequences in this sample encode the identical CDR3. This chain links TRBV11-2 with TRBJ2-1, with D unclear. Deletions cut 4 bases from V and 0 bases from J, with 10 bases between. CDR1 is SGHAT, CDR2 FQNNGV, per germline. CDR3 length equals 15 residues. The DNA of the CDR3 is TGTGCCAGCAGCTCTACCTCGAGCTCCTACAATGAGCAGTTCTTC. Translation: CASSSTSSSYNEQFF.

This chain connects TRBV7-9 to TRBJ1-2; 8 bases are shared with TRBD1. The CDR3 has 13 residues. Germline values: CDR1 SEHNR, CDR2 FQNEAQ (reference sequence). The V and J ends lost 9 bases and 8 bases, in that order; junction bases with no gene match: 11. The CDR3: CASFLTGVGGYTF. CDR3 nucleotide sequence: TGTGCCAGTTTCCTGACAGGGGTGGGCGGCTACACCTTC.

This chain joins TRBV28 and TRBJ2-1; D might be TRBD2 (5 bases). Germline assignment: CDR1 MDHEN and CDR2 SYDVKM. The V and J ends lost 7 bases and 7 bases respectively, with 14 bases between them. The CDR3 sequence is 13 residues long. The CDR3 sequence is CASTLGGPNEQFF. CDR3 coding DNA: TGTGCCAGCACACTTGGAGGCCCAAATGAGCAGTTCTTC.

V is TRBV25-1 and J is TRBJ2-1; tentatively, D is TRBD1 (5 bases). Trimming cost V 1 base and J 0 bases, with 13 bases left between them. Germline values: CDR1 MGHDK, CDR2 SYGVNS. This CDR3 has 17 amino acids. The CDR3 protein is CASSEFVTASSYNEQFF. The CDR3 nucleotides read TGTGCCAGCAGTGAATTTGTGACAGCCAGCTCCTACAATGAGCAGTTCTTC. Complete variable domain (other parts from reference TRBV25-1 and TRBJ2-1): EADIYQTPRYLVIGTGKKITLECSQTMGHDKMYWYQQDPGMELHLIHYSYGVNSTEKGDLSSESTVSRIRTEHFPLTLESARPSHTSQYLCASSEFVTASSYNEQFFGPGTRLTVL.

V and J are TRBV4-1 and TRBJ2-3; 10 positions match TRBD2. Germline CDR1 is MGHRA and CDR2 is YSYEKL. This CDR3 comprises 20 residues. The ends lost 5 bases at V and 5 bases at J; junction bases unmatched: 22. The CDR3 reads CASSYRAIAGGYREGDTQYF. The CDR3 DNA is TGCGCCAGCAGCTATAGGGCCATAGCGGGAGGCTACCGGGAGGGAGATACGCAGTATTTT.

V and J are TRBV27 and TRBJ1-5, with a tentative D call TRBD1 (6 bases). Germline CDR1 reads MNHEY; CDR2 reads SMNVEV (reference sequence). The CDR3 runs 15 residues. Trimming cost V 6 bases and J 9 bases, with 21 bases left between them. The CDR3 spells CASRITGILEAPQHF. CDR3 bases: TGTGCCAGCAGGATAACAGGGATCCTTGAGGCGCCCCAGCATTTT.

A single count supports this clone. This sequence joins TRBV7-2 and TRBJ2-3; D is perhaps TRBD1 or TRBD2 (6 bases each). V dropped 11 bases and J dropped 1 base, with 16 bases sitting between them. Germline V gene sequence: CDR1 SGHTA, CDR2 FQGNSA. The CDR3 runs to 14 residues. The CDR3 is CAGQVGGGTDTQYF. The DNA of the CDR3 is TGTGCCGGGCAGGTCGGGGGCGGCACAGATACGCAGTATTTT.

A word on this clone: Distinct nucleotide sequences in the sample also encode this CDR3. The rearrangement uses TRBV5-4 and TRBJ1-1; 7 nucleotides line up with TRBD1. V lost 4 bases to trimming and J lost 0 bases; unmatched junction nucleotides: 6. CDR3 length: 15 residues. The V gene's germline CDR1 is SGHNT and CDR2 YYREEE (reference sequence). CDR3: CASSLRTGLNTEAFF. CDR3 DNA sequence: TGTGCCAGCAGCCTCCGGACAGGTCTGAACACTGAAGCTTTCTTT.